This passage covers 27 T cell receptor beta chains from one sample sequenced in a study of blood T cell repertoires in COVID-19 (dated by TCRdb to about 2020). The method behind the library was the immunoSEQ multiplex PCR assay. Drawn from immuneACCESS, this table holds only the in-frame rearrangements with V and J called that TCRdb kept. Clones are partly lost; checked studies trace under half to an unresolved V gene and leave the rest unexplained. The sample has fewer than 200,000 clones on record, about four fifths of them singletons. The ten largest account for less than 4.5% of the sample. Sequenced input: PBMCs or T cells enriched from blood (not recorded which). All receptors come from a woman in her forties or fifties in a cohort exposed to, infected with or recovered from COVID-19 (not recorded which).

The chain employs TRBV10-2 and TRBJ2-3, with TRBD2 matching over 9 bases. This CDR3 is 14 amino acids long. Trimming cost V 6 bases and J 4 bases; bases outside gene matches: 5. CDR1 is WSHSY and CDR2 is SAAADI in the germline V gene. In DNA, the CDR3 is TGCGCCAGCAGGGTAGCGGGAGTAGCAGATACGCAGTATTTT. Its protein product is CASRVAGVADTQYF.

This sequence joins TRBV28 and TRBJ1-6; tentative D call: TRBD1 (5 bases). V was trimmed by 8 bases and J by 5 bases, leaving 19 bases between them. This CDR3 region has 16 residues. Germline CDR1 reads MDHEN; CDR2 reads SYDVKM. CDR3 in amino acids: CASQKEGLGNNSPLHF. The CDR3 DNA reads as TGTGCCAGCCAAAAGGAGGGGCTCGGAAATAATTCACCCCTCCACTTT.

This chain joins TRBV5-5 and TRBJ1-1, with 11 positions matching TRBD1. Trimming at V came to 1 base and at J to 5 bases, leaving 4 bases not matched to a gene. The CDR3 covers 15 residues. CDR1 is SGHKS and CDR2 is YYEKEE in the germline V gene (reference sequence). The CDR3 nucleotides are TGTGCCAGCAGCTTGCGGACAGGGGGCATTACTGAAGCTTTCTTT. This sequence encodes CASSLRTGGITEAFF.

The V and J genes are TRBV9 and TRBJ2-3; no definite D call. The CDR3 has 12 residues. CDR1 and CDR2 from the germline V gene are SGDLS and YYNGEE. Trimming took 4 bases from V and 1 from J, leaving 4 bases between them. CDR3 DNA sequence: TGTGCCAGCAGCCCTCGCACAGATACGCAGTATTTT. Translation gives CASSPRTDTQYF.

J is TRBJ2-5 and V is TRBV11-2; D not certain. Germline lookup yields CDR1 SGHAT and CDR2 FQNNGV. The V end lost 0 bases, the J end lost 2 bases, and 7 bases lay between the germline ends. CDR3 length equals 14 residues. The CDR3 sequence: CASSLDRLQETQYF. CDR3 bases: TGTGCCAGCAGCTTAGACAGGTTACAAGAGACCCAGTACTTC.

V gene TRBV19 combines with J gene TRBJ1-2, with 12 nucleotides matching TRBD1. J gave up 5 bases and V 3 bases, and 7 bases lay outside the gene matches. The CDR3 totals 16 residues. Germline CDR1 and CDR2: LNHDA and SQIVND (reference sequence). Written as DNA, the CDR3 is TGTGCCAGTAGTATGGATCGGGACAGGGGGCATTATGGCTACACCTTC. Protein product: CASSMDRDRGHYGYTF.

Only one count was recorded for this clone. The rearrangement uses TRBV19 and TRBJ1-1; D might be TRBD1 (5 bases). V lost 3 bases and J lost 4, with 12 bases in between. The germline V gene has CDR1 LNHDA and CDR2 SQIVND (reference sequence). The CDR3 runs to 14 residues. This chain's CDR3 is CASSIRRGGTEAFF. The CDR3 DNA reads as TGTGCCAGTAGTATCCGTCGGGGGGGCACTGAAGCTTTCTTT.

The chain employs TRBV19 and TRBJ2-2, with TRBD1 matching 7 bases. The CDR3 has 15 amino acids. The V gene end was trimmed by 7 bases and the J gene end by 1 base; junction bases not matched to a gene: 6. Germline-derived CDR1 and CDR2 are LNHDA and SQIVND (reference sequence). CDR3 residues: CASKAGGLNTGELFF. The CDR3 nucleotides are TGTGCCAGTAAGGCAGGGGGTTTGAACACCGGGGAGCTGTTTTTT.

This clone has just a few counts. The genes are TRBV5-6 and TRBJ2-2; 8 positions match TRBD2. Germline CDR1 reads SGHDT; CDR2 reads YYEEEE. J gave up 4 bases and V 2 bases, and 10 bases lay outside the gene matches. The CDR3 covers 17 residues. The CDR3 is CASSLAGDPTGTGELFF. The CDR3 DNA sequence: TGTGCCAGCAGCTTAGCGGGGGACCCAACGGGCACCGGGGAGCTGTTTTTT.

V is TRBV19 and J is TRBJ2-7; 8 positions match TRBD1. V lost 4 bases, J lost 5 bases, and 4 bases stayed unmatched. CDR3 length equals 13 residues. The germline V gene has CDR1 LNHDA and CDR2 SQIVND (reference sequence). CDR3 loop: CASSNGQGDEQYF. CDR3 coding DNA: TGTGCCAGTAGTAATGGACAGGGCGACGAGCAGTACTTC.

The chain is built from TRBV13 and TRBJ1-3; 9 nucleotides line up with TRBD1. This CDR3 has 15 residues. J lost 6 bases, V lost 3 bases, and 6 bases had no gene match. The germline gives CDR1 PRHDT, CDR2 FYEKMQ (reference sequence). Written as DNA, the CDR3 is TGTGCCAGCAGCTTTATGGACAGGGGAAAAAACACCATATATTTT. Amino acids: CASSFMDRGKNTIYF. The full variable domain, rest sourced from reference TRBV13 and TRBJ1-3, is AAGVIQSPRHLIKEKRETATLKCYPIPRHDTVYWYQQGPGQDPQFLISFYEKMQSDKGSIPDRFSAQQFSDYHSELNMSSLELGDSALYFCASSFMDRGKNTIYFGEGSWLTVV.

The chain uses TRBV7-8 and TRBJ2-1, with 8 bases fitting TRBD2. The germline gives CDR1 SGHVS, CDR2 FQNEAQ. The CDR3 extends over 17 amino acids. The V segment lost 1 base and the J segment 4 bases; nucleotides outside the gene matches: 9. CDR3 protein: CASSLERAGGFYNEQFF. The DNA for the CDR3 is TGTGCCAGCAGCTTAGAACGGGCGGGGGGATTTTACAATGAGCAGTTCTTC.

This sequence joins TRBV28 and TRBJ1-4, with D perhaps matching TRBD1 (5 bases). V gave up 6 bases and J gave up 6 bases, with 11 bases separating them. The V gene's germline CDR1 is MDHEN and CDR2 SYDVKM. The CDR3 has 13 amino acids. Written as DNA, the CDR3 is TGTGCCAGCAGGGGGGGTCCGGATGAAAAACTGTTTTTT. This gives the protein CASRGGPDEKLFF.

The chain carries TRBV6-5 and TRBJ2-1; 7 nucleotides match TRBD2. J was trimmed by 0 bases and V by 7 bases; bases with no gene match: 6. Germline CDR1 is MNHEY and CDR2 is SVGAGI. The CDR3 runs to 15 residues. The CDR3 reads CASTPSGSSYNEQFF. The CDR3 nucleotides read TGTGCCAGCACTCCTAGCGGCAGCTCCTACAATGAGCAGTTCTTC.

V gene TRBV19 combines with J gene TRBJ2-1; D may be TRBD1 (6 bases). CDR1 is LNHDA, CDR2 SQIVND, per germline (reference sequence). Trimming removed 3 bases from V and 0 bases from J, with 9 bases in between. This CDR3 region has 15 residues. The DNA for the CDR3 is TGTGCCAGTAGTATGTGGACAGACTCCTACAATGAGCAGTTCTTC. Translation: CASSMWTDSYNEQFF.

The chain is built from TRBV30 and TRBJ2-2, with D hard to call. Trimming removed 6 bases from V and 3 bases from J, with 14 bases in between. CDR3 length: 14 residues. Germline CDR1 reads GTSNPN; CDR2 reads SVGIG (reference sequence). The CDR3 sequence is CACSPRSDTGELFF. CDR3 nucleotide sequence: TGTGCCTGTTCCCCGCGGAGTGACACCGGGGAGCTGTTTTTT.

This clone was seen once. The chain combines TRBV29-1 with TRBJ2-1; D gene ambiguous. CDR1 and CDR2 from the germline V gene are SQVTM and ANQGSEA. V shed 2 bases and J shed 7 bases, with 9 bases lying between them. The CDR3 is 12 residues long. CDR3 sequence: CSVELRSNEQFF. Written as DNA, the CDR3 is TGCAGCGTTGAATTACGGAGTAATGAGCAGTTCTTC.

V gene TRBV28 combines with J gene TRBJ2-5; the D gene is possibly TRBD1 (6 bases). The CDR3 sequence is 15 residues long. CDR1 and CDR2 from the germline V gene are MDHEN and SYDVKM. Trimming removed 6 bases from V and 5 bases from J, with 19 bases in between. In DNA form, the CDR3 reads TGTGCCAGCAGCATCGGGGACATCGATTGGGAGACCCAGTACTTC. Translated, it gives CASSIGDIDWETQYF.

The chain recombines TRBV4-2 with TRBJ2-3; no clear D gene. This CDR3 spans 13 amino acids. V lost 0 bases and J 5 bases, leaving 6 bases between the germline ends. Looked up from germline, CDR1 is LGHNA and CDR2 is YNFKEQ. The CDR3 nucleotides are TGTGCCAGCAGCCAAGAGAGGAGAGATACGCAGTATTTT. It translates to CASSQERRDTQYF.

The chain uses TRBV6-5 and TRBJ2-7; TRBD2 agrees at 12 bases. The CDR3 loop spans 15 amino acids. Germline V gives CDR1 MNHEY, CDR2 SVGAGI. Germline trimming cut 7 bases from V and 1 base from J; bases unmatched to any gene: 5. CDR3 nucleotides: TGTGCCAGCACTAGCGGGGGGGCGGGATCCTACGAGCAGTACTTC. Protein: CASTSGGAGSYEQYF.

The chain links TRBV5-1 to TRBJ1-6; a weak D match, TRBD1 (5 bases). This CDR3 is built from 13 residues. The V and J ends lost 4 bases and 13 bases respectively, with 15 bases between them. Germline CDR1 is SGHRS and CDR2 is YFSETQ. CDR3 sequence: CASSVAPGVPLHF. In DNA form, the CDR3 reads TGCGCCAGCAGCGTAGCTCCGGGGGTCCCCCTCCACTTT.

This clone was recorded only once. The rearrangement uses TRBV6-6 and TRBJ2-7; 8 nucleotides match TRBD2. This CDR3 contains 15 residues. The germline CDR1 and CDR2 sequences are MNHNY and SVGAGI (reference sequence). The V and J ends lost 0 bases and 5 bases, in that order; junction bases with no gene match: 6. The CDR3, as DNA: TGTGCCAGCAGTTACTCGGGACTAGTAAGCCACGAGCAGTACTTC. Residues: CASSYSGLVSHEQYF.

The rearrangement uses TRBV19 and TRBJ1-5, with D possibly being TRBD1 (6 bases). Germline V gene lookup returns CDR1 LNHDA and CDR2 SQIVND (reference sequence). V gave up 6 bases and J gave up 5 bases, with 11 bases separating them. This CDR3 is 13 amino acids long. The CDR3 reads CASSDRIDQPQHF. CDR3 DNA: TGTGCCAGTAGCGACAGGATAGATCAGCCCCAGCATTTT.

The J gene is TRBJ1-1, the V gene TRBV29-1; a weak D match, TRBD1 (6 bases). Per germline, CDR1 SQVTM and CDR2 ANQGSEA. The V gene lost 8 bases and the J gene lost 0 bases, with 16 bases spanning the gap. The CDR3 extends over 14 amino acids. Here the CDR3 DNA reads TGCAGCACAGGACAGATTCAGATGAACACTGAAGCTTTCTTT. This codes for CSTGQIQMNTEAFF.

DNA for the CDR3: TGCGCCAGCTCCTGGGGGCCGACCGGCAATGAGCAGTTCTTC. Amino acids: CASSWGPTGNEQFF. The rearrangement uses TRBV5-1 and TRBJ2-1; a possible D gene is TRBD1 (6 bases). The CDR3 is 14 amino acids. In germline, CDR1 is SGHRS, CDR2 YFSETQ. The ends were cut back, 7 bases at V and 6 bases at J, with 17 bases in the middle.

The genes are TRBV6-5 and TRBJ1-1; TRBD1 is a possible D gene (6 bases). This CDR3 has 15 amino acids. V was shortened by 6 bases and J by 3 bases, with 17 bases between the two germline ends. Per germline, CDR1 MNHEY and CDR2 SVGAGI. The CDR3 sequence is CASRLGAGVDTEAFF. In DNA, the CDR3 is TGTGCCAGCAGGTTGGGTGCAGGGGTAGACACTGAAGCTTTCTTT.

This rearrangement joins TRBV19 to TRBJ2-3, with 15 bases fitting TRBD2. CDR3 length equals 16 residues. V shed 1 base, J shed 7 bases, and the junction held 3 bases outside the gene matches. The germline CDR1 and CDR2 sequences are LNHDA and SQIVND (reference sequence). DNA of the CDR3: TGTGCCAGTAGTATAGGGACTAGCGGGAGGGAAAATACGCAGTATTTT. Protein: CASSIGTSGRENTQYF.